What follows is one T cell receptor (beta chain) and its context. Its antigen is currently not known. Base qualities were left out, and no much larger clone turns up one base away. CDR1 and CDR2, looked up from the germline V gene, are SGHRS and YFSETQ. A distance of 11 bases separates the germline ends of V and J, which lose 0 bases and 5 bases respectively. Counted from cysteine to phenylalanine, this CDR3 has 14 amino acids. This entry keeps only the CDR3 DNA: 42 bases, framed from base 1. This entry belongs to a study of blood T cell repertoires in COVID-19 (dated by TCRdb to about 2020). About the full investigation: Collaborator samples came from the United States, Italy and Spain and covered acute and convalescent phases of COVID-19. Subjects who had been exposed to COVID-19, were actively infected with it, or had recovered from it provided the deeply sampled blood TCRbeta repertoires that made up the dataset. Where HLA class I and class II types were available, the types were taken from metadata supplied by the sample provider, not from assay-based typing. The repertoires were released in a freely available public database intended as a resource for research on the immune response to SARS-CoV-2. Sample metadata almost always included a de-identified subject ID, COVID-19 status, age in years and sex. Samples came from the ongoing ImmuneRACE study (first 160 participants) plus 1,254 subjects from 6 global collaborators. The material from the prospective study consisted of cDNA or gDNA derived from T cells, B-cell-depleted T cells, or PBMCs. Points the paper makes about the study in general: The amount of clinical and demographic metadata varied by source and participant and was provided uncurated.

TCRbeta CDR3 regions were amplified from genomic DNA by means of the immunoSEQ Assay, a bias-controlled multiplex PCR. As for how the authors treated the data: The number of nucleated cells in each sample was estimated from the amplification of reference gene primers within the assay. To quantify the absolute abundance of each unique TCRbeta CDR3 rearrangement, sequence reads were collapsed and filtered. For each sample, productive Simpson clonality was calculated as the square root of Simpson's diversity index across productive rearrangements. In TCRdb, the immuneACCESS table is reduced to in-frame sequences with V and J assigned. These tables do not hold every clone; where another copy was compared, an unresolved V gene accounts for under half, and the others remain unexplained. V and J calls and clone size are copied from that table; D and trimming were computed from the DNA. This sample has a few hundred thousand clones in its table, and under 85% of those were observed once. Of the sample, about 0.9% is held by the ten largest clones.

At one collaborating source in Seattle, patients were enrolled during active infection and were followed longitudinally through the course of disease. Whole blood was collected in K2EDTA tubes by collaborating institutions according to the institutions' own protocols. For TCRbeta analysis, collaborator samples were shipped as frozen whole blood, as isolated PBMCs, or as DNA extracted from either sample type. The sample taken for sequencing was peripheral blood. The chain couples TRBV5-1 to TRBJ2-5; the D region possibly corresponds to TRBD2 (6 bases align). The clonotype originates from a human donor with COVID-19, enrolled during active disease. The donor label of this sample is uncertain. The CDR3 region has the sequence CASSLAGVEETQYF. At the DNA level, the sequence is TGCGCCAGCAGCTTGGCGGGAGTAGAGGAGACCCAGTACTTC. With the portions outside the CDR3 filled from the reference TRBV5-1 and TRBJ2-5 genes, the complete variable region becomes KAGVTQTPRYLIKTRGQQVTLSCSPISGHRSVSWYQQTPGQGLQFLFEYFSETQRNKGNFPGRFSGRQFSNSRSEMNVSTLELGDSALYLCASSLAGVEETQYFGPGTRLLVL.